The 8 T cell receptor beta chains given below trace back to one sample, sequenced in a study of T cell clusters in autoimmune cytopenias (dated by TCRdb to the late 2010s). Sequencing used an Illumina MiSeq. TRB rearrangements were amplified by multiplex PCR following a touch-down protocol, with the TRB-A and TRB-B primer pools mixed in one tube. The reads underwent TCRdb reprocessing, giving one record for each CDR3 protein sequence and no DNA. Per the sample table, the count is thousands of distinct CDR3 sequences. The ten most abundant clones make up roughly 3.4% of the sample. Each sample's TRB amplification started from 250 ng of peripheral blood genomic DNA, which corresponds to tens of thousands of genome equivalents. The sequencing input was peripheral blood. These receptors were collected from a human donor with an autoimmune cytopenia or autoimmune hepatitis (not recorded which).

V and J are TRBV5-6 and TRBJ2-3; absent DNA, TCRdb's TRBD1 call cannot be checked. The CDR3 has 14 residues. The germline V gene encodes CDR1 SGHDT and CDR2 YYEEEE. CDR3: CSSSGLGGTDTQYF.

Frequency places this clonotype as medium-sized (0.01 to 0.1%). This chain connects TRBV6-2 or TRBV6-3 to TRBJ2-1; no DNA is available, so the TRBD2 call from TCRdb remains unchecked. Per germline, CDR1 MNHEY and CDR2 SVGEGT. The CDR3 length is 15 residues. CDR3 sequence: CASTPTLGGGAWQFF.

This chain joins TRBV7-9 and TRBJ1-2. Germline V gene sequence: CDR1 SEHNR, CDR2 FQNEAQ (reference sequence). The length of the CDR3 is 13 residues. This CDR3 is CASSLSRQGGYTF.

According to its frequency, this clonotype is medium-sized (0.01 to 0.1%). The V gene is TRBV18, the J gene TRBJ2-7; TCRdb lists TRBD2, though no DNA is available to test this call. The CDR3 spans 13 residues. Germline V gives CDR1 KGHSH, CDR2 LQKENI. CDR3 in amino acids: CASSPQRREEQYF.

This chain connects TRBV12-3 or TRBV12-4 to TRBJ2-4; TCRdb's D gene call, TRBD1, goes unchecked for lack of DNA. This CDR3 is 14 amino acids long. CDR3: CASSFDRVGNIQYF.

This clonotype counts as medium-sized by frequency. The chain uses TRBV19 and TRBJ1-6; TCRdb indicates TRBD1, and absent DNA this call remains unverified. Germline CDR1 reads LNHDA; CDR2 reads SQIVND (reference sequence). The CDR3 runs 16 residues. The CDR3: CASSIDQQGGNSPLHF. The variable domain in full, completed from reference TRBV19 and TRBJ1-6, reads DGGITQSPKYLFRKEGQNVTLSCEQNLNHDAMYWYRQDPGQGLRLIYYSQIVNDFQKGDIAEGYSVSREKKESFPLTVTSAQKNPTAFYLCASSIDQQGGNSPLHFGNGTRLTVT.

This clonotype is medium-sized (0.01 to 0.1%) by frequency. This chain links TRBV29-1 with TRBJ2-3; the D call of TRBD1 rests on TCRdb alone, since no DNA is present to check it. The CDR3 sequence is 14 residues long. From germline, CDR1 is SQVTM and CDR2 ANQGSEA. The CDR3 reads CSVWGMGMSDTQYF.

J is TRBJ2-3 and V is TRBV6-2 or TRBV6-3; TCRdb's D call, TRBD1, is unchecked because there is no DNA. Germline V gene lookup returns CDR1 MNHEY and CDR2 SVGEGT. This CDR3 has 15 residues. This chain's CDR3 is CASRSGTVVIDTQYF.